Given below is one T cell receptor (beta chain) in context. V shed 3 bases and J shed 3 bases, with 12 bases lying between them. This CDR3 spans 14 amino acids. Germline V gene sequence: CDR1 SGHDT, CDR2 YYEEEE. Data came from immunoSEQ multiplex PCR; TCRdb stores just in-frame clones and leaves some out. Of about 51,000 clones listed, roughly 90% are singletons. The record originates from a study of blood T cell repertoires in COVID-19. Whole-study context: From T cells, B-cell-depleted T cells, or PBMCs came the material, which was cDNA or gDNA.

The chain is built from TRBV5-6 and TRBJ1-2; D is perhaps TRBD1 (5 bases). Specimen: peripheral blood. The TCR originated in a man aged 45-65 years with acute or convalescent COVID-19. CDR3 amino acids: CASSSWTLDYGYTF. DNA for the CDR3: TGTGCCAGCAGCTCGTGGACACTGGACTATGGCTACACCTTC.